This passage covers 14 T cell receptor beta chains from one sample sequenced in a study of vaccination and CD4 T cells after COVID-19. An Oncomine TCR Beta short-read assay was used to sequence the DNA from cultured CD4+ T cells. TCRdb fed the PCR reads into MiXCR, producing one record per CDR3 protein. Of approximately 16,000 distinct CDR3 sequences listed, around half are singletons. No antigens are known for them. Specified treatment: approximately nine-day PBMC culture with coronavirus spike peptide pools or control peptides (ViraFEST assay). Source: CD4+ T cells from blood, cultured in vitro, taken before SARS-CoV-2 vaccination. The receptors come from a human donor who had recovered from COVID-19.

This chain joins TRBV11-3 and TRBJ1-3; maybe TRBD1 (5 bases). The CDR3 extends over 15 amino acids. The ends were cut back, 3 bases at V and 0 bases at J, with 9 bases in the middle. In germline, CDR1 is SGHNT, CDR2 YENEEA. The CDR3 DNA sequence: TGTGCCAGCAGCTTTACGACAGTCTCTGGAAACACCATATATTTT. Translated: CASSFTTVSGNTIYF.

This clonotype occurred once. The chain has TRBV30 and TRBJ1-1; tentative D call: TRBD1 (6 bases). CDR3 length: 14 residues. The germline gives CDR1 GTSNPN, CDR2 SVGIG (reference sequence). With 3 bases removed from V and 0 bases from J, the gap between germline ends came to 11 bases. The CDR3 sequence is CAWSGQWMNTEAFF. The CDR3 DNA is TGTGCCTGGAGCGGACAGTGGATGAACACTGAAGCTTTCTTT.

J is TRBJ2-3 and V is TRBV9; 12 nucleotides match TRBD2. With 4 bases clipped from V and 3 bases from J, the junction kept 9 bases outside the gene matches. The CDR3 consists of 17 residues. Germline CDR1 and CDR2: SGDLS and YYNGEE. The CDR3 DNA follows: TGTGCCAGCAGCTCCAGCCGACTAGCGGGAGTGACAGATACGCAGTATTTT. Its translation: CASSSSRLAGVTDTQYF.

This chain links TRBV20-1 with TRBJ1-2; TRBD1 aligns across 10 bases. Trimming cost V 6 bases and J 5 bases; bases outside gene matches: 9. Germline V gene lookup returns CDR1 DFQATT and CDR2 SNEGSKA (reference sequence). The CDR3 is made up of 14 amino acids. The chain's CDR3 is CSAKPGQGFYGYTF. In DNA, the CDR3 is TGCAGTGCGAAACCGGGACAGGGGTTTTATGGCTACACCTTC.

The table lists this clonotype with a count of one. J is TRBJ1-1 and V is TRBV20-1, with no clear D. The V gene's germline CDR1 is DFQATT and CDR2 SNEGSKA (reference sequence). Trimming took 3 bases from V and 1 from J, leaving 6 bases between them. This CDR3 is built from 12 residues. CDR3 loop: CSASGGNTEAFF. In DNA form, the CDR3 reads TGCAGTGCTAGTGGCGGGAACACTGAAGCTTTCTTT.

The count of this clonotype is one. V is TRBV7-9 and J is TRBJ2-5; D not certain. The CDR3 extends over 13 amino acids. Trimming took off 5 bases at V and 5 bases at J, with 12 bases between the two ends. CDR1 SEHNR and CDR2 FQNEAQ come from the germline V gene (reference sequence). Here the CDR3 DNA reads TGTGCCAGCAGCCAAAATCCCGAGGAGACCCAGTACTTC. Protein: CASSQNPEETQYF.

V is TRBV28 and J is TRBJ1-1, with D maybe TRBD1 (5 bases). Per the germline V gene, CDR1 is MDHEN and CDR2 is SYDVKM. Trimming pared 6 bases from V and 3 bases from J, leaving 17 bases between. This CDR3 region has 15 residues. The CDR3: CASSGTAPDYTEAFF. The CDR3 DNA sequence: TGTGCCAGCAGCGGGACCGCTCCAGACTACACTGAAGCTTTCTTT. The full variable domain, with the rest looked up from reference TRBV28 and TRBJ1-1, is DVKVTQSSRYLVKRTGEKVFLECVQDMDHENMFWYRQDPGLGLRLIYFSYDVKMKEKGDIPEGYSVSREKKERFSLILESASTNQTSMYLCASSGTAPDYTEAFFGQGTRLTVV.

This clonotype was seen more than once but under ten times. The CDR3 DNA reads TGTGCCAGCAGCTTGCTTTCGGCTTGGCAGAACACTGAAGCTTTCTTT. Residues: CASSLLSAWQNTEAFF. This chain joins TRBV11-3 and TRBJ1-1; D remains unclear. Germline assignment: CDR1 SGHNT and CDR2 YENEEA. The ends were cut back, 3 bases at V and 1 base at J, with 15 bases in the middle. The CDR3 is made up of 16 amino acids.

The chain joins TRBV6-5 to TRBJ2-7; unclear D gene. V was clipped by 4 bases and J by 7 bases, with 11 bases between them. CDR1 is MNHEY, CDR2 SVGAGI, per germline. This CDR3 has 12 amino acids. This chain's CDR3 is CASSSSQSEQYF. The CDR3 bases are TGTGCCAGCAGTTCCAGCCAATCTGAGCAGTACTTC.

CDR3 in amino acids: CSAGQGIGSGNTIYF. For the CDR3, the DNA is TGCAGTGCTGGACAGGGGATAGGCTCTGGAAACACCATATATTTT. The J gene is TRBJ1-3, the V gene TRBV20-1, with 9 bases that match TRBD1. V shed 5 bases and J 0 bases; nucleotides not matched to a gene: 5. The CDR3 extends over 15 amino acids. The germline CDR1 and CDR2 sequences are DFQATT and SNEGSKA (reference sequence).

This clonotype has more than one count but fewer than ten. This chain uses TRBV20-1 with TRBJ2-7; 11 bases are shared with TRBD1. The V gene's germline CDR1 is DFQATT and CDR2 SNEGSKA (reference sequence). The J segment lost 3 bases and the V segment lost 1 base, leaving 8 bases of the junction unmatched. CDR3 length equals 16 residues. CDR3 region: CSARAEIGTGGYEQYF. CDR3 DNA sequence: TGCAGTGCTAGAGCCGAAATCGGGACAGGGGGCTACGAGCAGTACTTC.

The CDR3 DNA reads as TGTGCCAGTAGTATGAGGGCTGGGGGCAATCAGCCCCAGCATTTT. Protein: CASSMRAGGNQPQHF. J is TRBJ1-5 and V is TRBV19; D unresolved. V lost 3 bases and J 2 bases, leaving 11 bases between the germline ends. CDR3 length: 15 amino acids. Germline-derived CDR1 and CDR2 are LNHDA and SQIVND (reference sequence).

This chain uses TRBV28 with TRBJ2-7; 9 nucleotides line up with TRBD1. CDR1 and CDR2 from the germline V gene are MDHEN and SYDVKM. Losses at the gene ends were 3 bases for V and 6 bases for J; bases not matched to a gene: 9. CDR3 length equals 15 residues. CDR3 nucleotides: TGTGCCAGCAGTTTTTTCGGGACAGGGAGGACCGAGCAGTACTTC. It is translated as CASSFFGTGRTEQYF.

The V gene is TRBV28, the J gene TRBJ2-7; D gene uncertain. The CDR3 totals 11 residues. Germline V gene sequence: CDR1 MDHEN, CDR2 SYDVKM. CDR3 loop: CATSQRVGQYF. The CDR3 bases are TGTGCAACTTCCCAACGCGTTGGGCAGTACTTC.